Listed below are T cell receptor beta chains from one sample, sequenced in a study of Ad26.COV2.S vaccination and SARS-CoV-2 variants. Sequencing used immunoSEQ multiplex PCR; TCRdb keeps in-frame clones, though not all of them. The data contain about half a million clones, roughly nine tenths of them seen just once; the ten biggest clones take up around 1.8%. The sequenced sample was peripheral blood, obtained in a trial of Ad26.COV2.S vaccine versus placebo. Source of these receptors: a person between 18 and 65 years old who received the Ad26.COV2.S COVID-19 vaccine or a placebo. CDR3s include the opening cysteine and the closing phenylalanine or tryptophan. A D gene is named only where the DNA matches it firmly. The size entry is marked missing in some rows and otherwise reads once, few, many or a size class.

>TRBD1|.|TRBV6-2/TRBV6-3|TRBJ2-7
CASSYLGTGVDEQYF
TGTGCCAGCAGTTATCTAGGGACAGGGGTTGACGAGCAGTACTTC
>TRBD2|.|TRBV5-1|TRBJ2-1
CASSSPPGGPLNEQFF
TGCGCCAGCAGCTCCCCGCCGGGGGGGCCCCTCAATGAGCAGTTCTTC
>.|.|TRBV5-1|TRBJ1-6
CASSLRGQNSPLHF
TGCGCCAGCAGCTTGCGGGGGCAAAATTCACCCCTCCACTTT
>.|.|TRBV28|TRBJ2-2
CASRPAGFGDGELFF
TGTGCCAGCAGACCCGCCGGGTTTGGGGACGGGGAGCTGTTTTTT
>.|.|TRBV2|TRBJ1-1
CASRLRGMNTEAFF
TGTGCCAGCAGGCTGCGGGGCATGAACACTGAAGCTTTCTTT
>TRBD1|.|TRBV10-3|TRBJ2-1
CAISGTGGNNEQFF
TGTGCCATCTCCGGGACAGGGGGAAACAATGAGCAGTTCTTC
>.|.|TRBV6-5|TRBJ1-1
CASSYSSGYNTEAFF
TGTGCCAGCAGTTACTCGTCGGGTTACAACACTGAAGCTTTCTTT
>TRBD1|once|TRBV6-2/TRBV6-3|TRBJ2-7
CASSWGQGSYEQYF
TGTGCCAGCAGTTGGGGACAGGGGTCCTACGAGCAGTACTTC
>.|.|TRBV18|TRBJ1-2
CASSDSGTNYGYTF
TGTGCCAGCTCCGACTCCGGGACAAACTATGGCTACACCTTC
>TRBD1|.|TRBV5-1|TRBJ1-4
CASREGAGEKLFF
TGCGCCAGCAGAGAGGGGGCGGGTGAAAAACTGTTTTTT
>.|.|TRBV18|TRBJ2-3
CASSPPGPRTDTQYF
TGTGCCAGCTCACCTCCAGGGCCCCGCACAGATACGCAGTATTTT
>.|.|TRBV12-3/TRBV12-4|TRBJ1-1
CASSLDTEAFF
TGTGCCAGCAGTTTGGACACTGAAGCTTTCTTT
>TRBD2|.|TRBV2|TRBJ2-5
CASRERGGGLETQYF
TGTGCCAGCAGGGAACGGGGGGGAGGTTTAGAGACCCAGTACTTC
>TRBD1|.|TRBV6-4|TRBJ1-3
CASSDSSTSGDRGHTIYF
TGTGCCAGCAGTGACTCGAGTACTTCCGGGGACAGGGGACACACCATATATTTT
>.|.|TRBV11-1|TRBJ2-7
CASSLGIEAYEQYF
TGTGCCAGCAGCTTGGGCATAGAAGCCTACGAGCAGTACTTC
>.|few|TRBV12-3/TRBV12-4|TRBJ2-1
CASREGGYEQFF
TGTGCCAGCAGAGAGGGGGGATATGAGCAGTTCTTC
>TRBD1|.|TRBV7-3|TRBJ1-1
CASSSDRATEAFF
TGTGCCAGCAGCTCAGACAGGGCCACTGAAGCTTTCTTT
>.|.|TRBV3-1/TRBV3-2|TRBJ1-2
CASSQNIYYGYTF
TGTGCCAGCAGCCAAAACATCTACTATGGCTACACCTTC
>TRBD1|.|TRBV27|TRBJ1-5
CASSMGQGYQPQHF
TGTGCCAGCAGTATGGGACAGGGCTATCAGCCCCAGCATTTT
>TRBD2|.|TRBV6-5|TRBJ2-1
CASSYSGLVSDEQFF
TGTGCCAGCAGTTACTCAGGACTAGTCTCAGATGAGCAGTTCTTC
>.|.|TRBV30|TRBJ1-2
CAWSAPGSGYTF
TGTGCCTGGAGTGCGCCAGGGAGCGGCTACACCTTC
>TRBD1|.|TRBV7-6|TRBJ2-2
CASSLGRGPTGELFF
TGTGCCAGCAGCCTTGGCAGGGGGCCCACCGGGGAGCTGTTTTTT
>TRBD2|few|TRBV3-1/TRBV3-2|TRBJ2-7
CASSRRTSGTYSYEQYF
TGTGCCAGCAGCCGACGGACTAGCGGCACCTACTCCTACGAGCAGTACTTC
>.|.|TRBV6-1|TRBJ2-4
CASSEGNIQYF
TGTGCCAGCAGTGAAGGGAACATTCAGTACTTC
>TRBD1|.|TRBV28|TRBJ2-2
CASSPGTGNDAGELFF
TGTGCCAGCAGTCCGGGGACAGGGAATGACGCCGGGGAGCTGTTTTTT
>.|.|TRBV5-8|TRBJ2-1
CASSYYGEQFF
TGTGCCAGCAGCTATTACGGTGAGCAGTTCTTC
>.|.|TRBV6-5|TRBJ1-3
CASSYGQDNSGNTIYF
TGTGCCAGCAGTTACGGGCAGGACAACTCTGGAAACACCATATATTTT
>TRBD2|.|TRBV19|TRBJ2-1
CASSILASSGSVGNEQFF
TGTGCCAGTAGTATTTTAGCGTCTAGCGGGAGTGTAGGTAATGAGCAGTTCTTC
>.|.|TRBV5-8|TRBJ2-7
CASSIWPSYEQYF
TGTGCCAGCAGCATCTGGCCCTCCTACGAGCAGTACTTC
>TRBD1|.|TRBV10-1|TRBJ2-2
CASSGRDRGLSRTGELFF
TGCGCCAGCAGTGGACGGGACAGGGGGCTTTCGCGGACCGGGGAGCTGTTTTTT
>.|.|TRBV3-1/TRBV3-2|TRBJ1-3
CASSLIALSGNTIYF
TGTGCCAGCAGTCTCATTGCTCTCTCTGGAAACACCATATATTTT
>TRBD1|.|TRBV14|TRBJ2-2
CASSLKIGTVEAGELFF
TGTGCCAGCAGCCTAAAAATCGGGACAGTTGAGGCCGGGGAGCTGTTTTTT
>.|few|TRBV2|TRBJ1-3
CASSLSIAGTSRGNTIYF
TGTGCCAGCAGTCTATCGATCGCCGGGACGTCTCGTGGAAACACCATATATTTT
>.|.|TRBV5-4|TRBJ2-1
CASSLGASYNEQFF
TGTGCCAGCAGCTTGGGGGCCTCCTACAATGAGCAGTTCTTC
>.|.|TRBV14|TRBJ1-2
CASSRGLRGGYTF
TGTGCCAGCAGCCGGGGACTTCGGGGTGGCTACACCTTC
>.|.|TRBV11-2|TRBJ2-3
CASSPDWTHAGWQYF
TGTGCCAGCAGCCCCGACTGGACCCACGCGGGTTGGCAGTATTTT
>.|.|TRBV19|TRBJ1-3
CASTDSSGNTIYF
TGTGCCAGTACAGACTCCTCTGGAAACACCATATATTTT